The T cell receptor (beta chain) described here comes from a study of blood T cells in healthy people across ages. V was pared by 0 bases and J by 4 bases, with 16 bases between. This CDR3 region has 16 residues. The germline V gene encodes CDR1 SGHRS and CDR2 YFSETQ. The second PCR ran about 6 to 11 cycles with a sample-barcoded 5' primer and J-beta primers. TCRdb passed the 5' RACE reads through MiXCR, listing each CDR3 protein once. The sample gives approximately 850,000 distinct CDR3 sequences, roughly 60% of which show up once; 22% is in the top ten. This clonotype has only one observation. The sequence was collected from a man under 40 in good health. Sample: blood. This chain connects TRBV5-1 to TRBJ1-2; D might be TRBD1 (6 bases). The CDR3 loop is CASSLGSGQPFYGYTF. The CDR3 DNA reads TGCGCCAGCAGCTTGGGCTCAGGACAGCCCTTCTATGGCTACACCTTC. Together with reference TRBV5-1 and TRBJ1-2, the CDR3 gives the full variable domain: KAGVTQTPRYLIKTRGQQVTLSCSPISGHRSVSWYQQTPGQGLQFLFEYFSETQRNKGNFPGRFSGRQFSNSRSEMNVSTLELGDSALYLCASSLGSGQPFYGYTFGSGTRLTVV.